A selection of T cell receptor beta chains follows, all from one sample in a study of human thymus T cells. Profiling relied on immunoSEQ multiplex PCR, and the TCRdb table lists in-frame clones only, not all of them. The sample consists of 75,000 to 90,000 clones, approximately 96% of them appearing once. Sequencing input: thymus tissue. These receptors were obtained from a boy under two years old with a congenital heart defect but otherwise immunologically healthy. CDR3s include the opening cysteine and the closing phenylalanine or tryptophan.

TRBJ1-2,TRBV28,14,CASSWDRGLGRYTF
TRBJ1-1,TRBV5-4,15,CASSVTGAPGTEAFF
TRBJ2-2,TRBV7-6,16,CASSFLRGSNTGELFF
TRBJ2-7,TRBV6-1,17,CASSGRTSGRAIDEQYF
TRBJ2-3,TRBV12-5,13,CASGFASTDTQYF
TRBJ2-3,TRBV11-2,15,CASSLKDTYTDTQYF
TRBJ1-2,TRBV5-5,13,CASSGTEGYGYTF
TRBJ2-1,TRBV5-1,14,CASSEPTGVNEQFF
TRBJ2-3,TRBV29-1,14,CSVSTGGRTDTQYF
TRBJ2-7,TRBV6-6,15,CASTKDSQQSYEQYF
TRBJ2-1,TRBV27,16,CASRAESGRGGDEQFF
TRBJ2-7,TRBV14,20,CASSQVSSFERGKVPYEQYF
TRBJ1-3,TRBV10-2,16,CASSERPDDSGNTIYF
TRBJ2-2,TRBV4-3,15,CASSQGGGFTGELFF
TRBJ2-3,TRBV10-2,16,CASSDCTEIRTDTQYF
TRBJ2-7,TRBV5-4,15,CASSLETGLSYEQYF
TRBJ2-3,TRBV4-2,17,CASSQGEMGGITDTQYF
TRBJ1-3,TRBV19,13,CASSIDRANTIYF
TRBJ2-7,TRBV7-9,18,CASSFPGLAGADSYEQYF
TRBJ2-4,TRBV30,14,CAWSKRLASPIQYF
TRBJ1-2,TRBV5-6,15,CASSLDPGIVDGYTF
TRBJ2-3,TRBV10-3,12,CAISVSGTTKYF
TRBJ1-2,TRBV5-6,14,CASSYPELGYGYTF
TRBJ2-7,TRBV14,18,CASSQAPNRMTGPVEQYF
TRBJ1-2,TRBV6-5,16,CASSYTVDRGVYGYTF
TRBJ2-4,TRBV5-1,19,CASSLFERGGNLAKNIQYF
TRBJ2-7,TRBV5-1,13,CASSPRWGYEQYF
TRBJ2-1,TRBV28,18,CASSFLRRAHLKYNEQFF
TRBJ1-1,TRBV28,13,CASSLSVNTEAFF
TRBJ1-5,TRBV28,14,CASSLSRGNQPQHF
TRBJ1-2,TRBV9,16,CASSGTGTGNHYGYTF
TRBJ1-3,TRBV5-3,11,CARSSGNTIYF
TRBJ2-6,TRBV7-9,17,CASSWGQNSSGANVLTF
TRBJ1-3,TRBV9,15,CASSPFQGAGNTIYF
TRBJ2-1,TRBV18,16,CASSPTGASGYNEQFF
TRBJ2-7,TRBV28,16,CAVGTWGLAGFYEQYF
TRBJ1-5,TRBV19,17,CASRTNSTGERNQPQHF
TRBJ2-1,TRBV13,11,CASSGRHEQFF
TRBJ1-2,TRBV14,18,CASSRRTGTTPSNYGYTF
TRBJ2-2,TRBV7-2,14,CASSRRQGCRELFF
TRBJ2-3,TRBV9,15,CASSVSVTSTDTQYF
TRBJ2-1,TRBV19,15,CASSIPGLGVVKQFF
TRBJ1-1,TRBV11-2,12,CATYPLGTEAFF
TRBJ2-1,TRBV2,14,CASSIILAGNEQFF
TRBJ1-2,TRBV6-5,15,CASSLYRLANYGYTF
TRBJ2-3,TRBV25-1,17,CASSDQTSPPNTDTQYF
TRBJ1-3,TRBV4-1,20,CASSQEPNGPHDPSGNTIYF
TRBJ2-3,TRBV4-3,17,CASSQEPQEVPTDTQYF
TRBJ2-7,TRBV7-9,19,CASSLASHSGRALAYEQYF
TRBJ1-4,TRBV6-1,16,CASSECRLATNEKLFF
TRBJ2-7,TRBV4-3,21,CASSQDQTTSGGPKASYEQYF
TRBJ2-1,TRBV7-2,19,CASSLEKRGAAEPDNEQFF
TRBJ2-7,TRBV6-5,14,CASSYTGQTYEQYF
TRBJ1-2,TRBV21-1,16,CASSKRPRVRLYGYTF
TRBJ2-5,TRBV12-5,15,CASGLVVGYQETQYF
TRBJ2-1,TRBV25-1,16,CASSDGAGGEASEQFF
TRBJ1-1,TRBV6-1,11,CALTENTEAFF